Listed below are T cell receptor beta chains from one sample, sequenced in a study of blood T cell repertoires in COVID-19. Sequencing used immunoSEQ multiplex PCR; TCRdb keeps in-frame clones, though not all of them. The sample has approximately 300,000 clones; around 90% are singletons. What was sequenced was peripheral blood. The receptors shown here come from a man aged 18 to 35 with active or convalescent COVID-19. The CDR3 runs from the conserved cysteine through the conserved F or W. A row's size may be missing; if present it is once, few, many or a size class.

abundance,v_gene,CDR3aa
NA,TRBV19,CASSILGVNYESLAKNIQYF
NA,TRBV19,CASSIGLNEQFF
NA,TRBV4-3,CASSRQLSSSETQYF
NA,TRBV2,CASRAGTSVNTQYF
NA,TRBV28,CGRDLGLAGGWEQYF
NA,TRBV18,CASSPGTGRTYEQYF
once,TRBV9,CASSVAGINEKLFF
NA,TRBV5-4,CASSFGLYEQYF
NA,TRBV28,CASSPGQGFNEQYF
NA,TRBV6-7,CASSYMPTGTWQFF
few,TRBV6-6,CASSYSFPSTDTQYF
NA,TRBV9,CASSAGGGPQTDTQYF
NA,TRBV4-3,CASSQVFQVRTGELFF
NA,TRBV18,CASSPGLAHNEQFF
NA,TRBV19,CASSRQGAEAVSGYTF
NA,TRBV7-8,CASSHPGTVVVSGANVLTF
NA,TRBV11-2,CASSLGEGGSNQPQHF
NA,TRBV6-6,CASSPTGIGNQPQHF
NA,TRBV28,CATKSPSGGTNYGYTF
once,TRBV28,CASMASGTQTQYF
NA,TRBV19,CAPWTGENTGELFF
NA,TRBV19,CASSMWNRGWLSSYNEQFF
NA,TRBV6-6,CASTATGKRSYEQYF
many,TRBV19,CASSMGQEGYNEQFF
NA,TRBV3-1/TRBV3-2,CASSQRGNLNEQFF
NA,TRBV5-5,CASSSANTGELFF
few,TRBV7-9,CASSSTYDVRGSYEQYF
NA,TRBV3-1/TRBV3-2,CASSQEIGSGQPQHF
once,TRBV9,CASSVDPGSGYGYTF
NA,TRBV10-2,CASSPTTGNTIYF
NA,TRBV4-3,CASSQDFNFPGELFF